This T cell receptor (beta chain) was identified in a study of cytomegalovirus exposure and HLA in healthy donors. Study as a whole: The 120 or so validation repertoires used a platform that matched the one used for the 550 to 800 first-cohort repertoires, as a later analysis reported. Study observations and caveats: It was reportedly the case that the classifier diagnosed cytomegalovirus status with high specificity and sensitivity. Whilst most TCR sequences proved rare, a subset of public TCRs occurred across many donors.

The donors formed part of the approximately 130-subject validation cohort, distinct from the roughly 730-subject first cohort. The CDR3 is made up of 15 amino acids. Trimming took 7 bases from V and 8 from J, leaving 20 bases between them. Germline V gene sequence: CDR1 MNHNY, CDR2 SVGAGI (reference sequence). The assay was immunoSEQ multiplex PCR, and TCRdb's table has in-frame clones only and misses some. There are 100,000 to 150,000 clones in the sample; more than 70% occur only once, and around 5% lies in the top ten. Notes on this clone: Antigen: not known.

The chain recombines TRBV6-6 with TRBJ1-4, with D unclear. This TCR was sampled from a man between 18 and 29 years old in good health and CMV-seronegative. The sequenced sample was PBMCs. The CDR3 here is CASIRVAGFEEKLFF. CDR3 nucleotides: TGTGCCAGCATCCGGGTAGCGGGGTTTGAGGAAAAACTGTTTTTT.